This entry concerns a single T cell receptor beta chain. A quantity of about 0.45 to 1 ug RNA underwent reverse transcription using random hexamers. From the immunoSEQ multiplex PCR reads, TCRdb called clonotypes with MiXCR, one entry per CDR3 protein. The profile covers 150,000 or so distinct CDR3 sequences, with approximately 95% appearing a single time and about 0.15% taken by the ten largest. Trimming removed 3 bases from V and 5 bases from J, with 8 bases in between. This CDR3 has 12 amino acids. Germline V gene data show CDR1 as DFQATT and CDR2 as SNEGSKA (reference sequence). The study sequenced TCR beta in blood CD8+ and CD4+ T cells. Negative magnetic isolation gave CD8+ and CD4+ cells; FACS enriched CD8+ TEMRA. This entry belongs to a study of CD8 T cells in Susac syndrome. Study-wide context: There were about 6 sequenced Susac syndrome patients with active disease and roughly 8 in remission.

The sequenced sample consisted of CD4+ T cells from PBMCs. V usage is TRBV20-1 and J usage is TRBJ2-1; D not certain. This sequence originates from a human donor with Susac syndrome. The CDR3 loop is CSASALDNEQFF. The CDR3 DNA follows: TGCAGTGCTAGTGCGCTAGACAATGAGCAGTTCTTC.